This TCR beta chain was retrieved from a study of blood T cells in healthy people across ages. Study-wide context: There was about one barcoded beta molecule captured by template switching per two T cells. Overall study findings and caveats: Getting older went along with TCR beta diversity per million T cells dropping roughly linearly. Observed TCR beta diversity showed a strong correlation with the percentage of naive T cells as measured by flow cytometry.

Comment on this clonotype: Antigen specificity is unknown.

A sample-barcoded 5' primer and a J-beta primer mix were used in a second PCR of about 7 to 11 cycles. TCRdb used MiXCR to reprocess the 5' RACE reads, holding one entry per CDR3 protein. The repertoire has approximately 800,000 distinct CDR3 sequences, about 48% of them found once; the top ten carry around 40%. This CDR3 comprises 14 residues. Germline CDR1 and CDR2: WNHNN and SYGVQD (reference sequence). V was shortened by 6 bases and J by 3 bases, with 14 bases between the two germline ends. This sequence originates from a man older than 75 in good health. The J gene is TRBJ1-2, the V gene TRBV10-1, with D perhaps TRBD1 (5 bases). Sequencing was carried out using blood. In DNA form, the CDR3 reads TGCGCCAGCAGAAAAAGGGGAGAGGACTATGGCTACACCTTC. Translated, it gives CASRKRGEDYGYTF.